This entry lists 15 T cell receptor beta chains sequenced from one sample in a study of blood T cells in healthy people across ages. A sample-barcoded 5' primer and a J-beta primer mix were used in a second PCR of about 6 to 12 cycles. Using its own MiXCR run on the 5' RACE reads, TCRdb lists one record per CDR3 protein. The data hold under 950,000 distinct CDR3 sequences, with approximately 21% observed a single time. Material: blood. These receptors came from an older man in good health.

The J gene is TRBJ1-2, the V gene TRBV7-2, with D uncertain. The CDR3 extends over 15 amino acids. Germline CDR1 is SGHTA and CDR2 is FQGNSA. The V gene lost 0 bases and the J gene lost 5 bases, with 13 bases spanning the gap. The CDR3 DNA reads TGTGCCAGCAGCTTAGCCCCGTCAGCTATGTATGGCTACACCTTC. As protein: CASSLAPSAMYGYTF.

V usage is TRBV11-2 and J usage is TRBJ2-3, with D uncertain. Germline V gene lookup returns CDR1 SGHAT and CDR2 FQNNGV. The CDR3 loop spans 15 amino acids. Trimming stripped 1 base from V and 2 bases from J, with 10 bases between. The CDR3, as DNA: TGTGCCAGCAGCTTAGTTCCGGATTACACAGATACGCAGTATTTT. Translated: CASSLVPDYTDTQYF.

The gene calls are TRBV20-1 and TRBJ2-7, with D possibly TRBD1 on 5 matching bases. CDR3 length: 12 residues. The germline gives CDR1 DFQATT, CDR2 SNEGSKA (reference sequence). Trimming took 1 base from V and 7 from J, leaving 11 bases between them. Written as DNA, the CDR3 is TGCAGTGCTAGAGTTGGGGCCTCTGAGCAGTACTTC. This translates into CSARVGASEQYF.

This clonotype was observed a few times. This rearrangement joins TRBV11-2 to TRBJ2-5; D perhaps matches TRBD1 (6 bases). Trimming took off 1 base at V and 5 bases at J, with 17 bases between the two ends. CDR3 length: 16 amino acids. Germline assignment: CDR1 SGHAT and CDR2 FQNNGV. CDR3 sequence: CASSLGGGGEWETQYF. The CDR3 DNA is TGTGCCAGCAGCTTAGGAGGTGGGGGCGAATGGGAGACCCAGTACTTC.

This chain connects TRBV6-6 to TRBJ1-1; D is unresolved. The CDR3 loop spans 15 amino acids. The V gene lost 0 bases and the J gene lost 1 base, with 9 bases spanning the gap. Germline V gene data show CDR1 as MNHNY and CDR2 as SVGAGI (reference sequence). The CDR3 sequence is CASSYSEQPNTEAFF. The CDR3 nucleotides read TGTGCCAGCAGTTACTCCGAGCAACCGAACACTGAAGCTTTCTTT.

This clonotype was counted between two and nine times. This rearrangement joins TRBV5-6 to TRBJ2-3; TRBD2 agrees at 10 bases. The CDR3 runs to 17 residues. The junction had 9 bases not matched to a gene; V was cut back by 3 bases and J by 2 bases. Germline lookup yields CDR1 SGHDT and CDR2 YYEEEE. The CDR3 DNA reads TGTGCCAGCAGCTCGCCTCGGCTAGCGGGAGTCACAGATACGCAGTATTTT. This gives the protein CASSSPRLAGVTDTQYF.

The chain is built from TRBV24-1 and TRBJ2-7; D remains unclear. Per germline, CDR1 KGHDR and CDR2 SFDVKD. Trimming pared 2 bases from V and 4 bases from J, leaving 8 bases between. The CDR3 sequence is 13 residues long. CDR3 sequence: CATSDSHRYEQYF. The CDR3 region has the DNA TGTGCCACCAGTGATTCGCACAGATACGAGCAGTACTTC.

The genes are TRBV5-1 and TRBJ2-5; 7 positions match TRBD2. With the DNA end fitting TRBJ2-7 better, the J assignment may be wrong. Germline assignment: CDR1 SGHRS and CDR2 YFSETQ. The CDR3 consists of 18 residues. CDR3 amino acids: CASSLGLALESSSYEQYF. CDR3 nucleotides: TGCGCCAGCAGCTTGGGACTAGCCCTTGAATCGAGCTCCTACGAGCAGTACTTC.

This chain joins TRBV6-5 and TRBJ2-1, with D uncertain. Trimming took off 3 bases at V and 5 bases at J, with 11 bases between the two ends. CDR1 is MNHEY and CDR2 is SVGAGI in the germline V gene. This CDR3 is 14 amino acids long. DNA for the CDR3: TGTGCCAGCAGTTATTCTTCCTCTGACAATGAGCAGTTCTTC. Translation gives CASSYSSSDNEQFF.

J is TRBJ2-5 and V is TRBV28, with D tentatively TRBD1 (5 bases). The J call may be wrong; the DNA end is better matched by TRBJ2-7. This CDR3 has 12 residues. Germline V gene sequence: CDR1 MDHEN, CDR2 SYDVKM. CDR3 in amino acids: CASSWTRYEQYF. CDR3 nucleotide sequence: TGTGCCAGCAGCTGGACAAGGTACGAGCAGTACTTC.

A few counts support this clonotype. In nucleotides, the CDR3 is TGTGCCAGCAGTAGGCCTAGCGGGAGGTCTCGCCAAGAGACCCAGTACTTC. Its protein product is CASSRPSGRSRQETQYF. The rearrangement links TRBV27 to TRBJ2-1; TRBD2 matches at 11 bases. The DNA matches TRBJ2-5 better at its end, which makes the J call doubtful. Germline V gene lookup returns CDR1 MNHEY and CDR2 SMNVEV (reference sequence). The CDR3 length is 17 residues.

The genes are TRBV3-1 and TRBJ2-5; 7 positions agree with TRBD1. TRBJ2-1 explains the end of the DNA better; the J call may be wrong. CDR3 size: 15 residues. The germline gives CDR1 LGHDT, CDR2 YNNKEL (reference sequence). CDR3 sequence (DNA): TGTGCCAGCAGCCCTTGGGACAGCAATTACAATGAGCAGTTCTTC. Translating it yields CASSPWDSNYNEQFF.

CDR3 DNA sequence: TGTGCCAGCAGCCGATCTAGCGGGGGGGCTAATCAGTTCTTC. Translation: CASSRSSGGANQFF. The chain recombines TRBV7-9 with TRBJ2-1; TRBD2 matches at 12 bases. Trimming took 5 bases from V and 13 from J; bases not matched to a gene: 9. The CDR3 sequence is 14 residues long. Germline values: CDR1 SEHNR, CDR2 FQNEAQ (reference sequence).

CDR3 protein: CASTAGRKNTEAFF. The CDR3 bases are TGTGCCAGCACTGCTGGACGGAAGAACACTGAAGCTTTCTTT. The chain joins TRBV9 to TRBJ1-1, with no clear D. The CDR3 spans 14 residues. CDR1 and CDR2 (germline): SGDLS, YYNGEE. V was pared by 6 bases and J by 1 base, with 13 bases between.

This clonotype appeared once. The chain carries TRBV29-1 and TRBJ2-3; D unclear. Trimming removed 5 bases from V and 4 bases from J, with 10 bases in between. Germline V gene lookup returns CDR1 SQVTM and CDR2 ANQGSEA. There are 12 residues in the CDR3. The CDR3 nucleotides are TGCAGCGTTTCATTGGTTTCAGATACGCAGTATTTT. This encodes CSVSLVSDTQYF.